This TCR beta chain was sequenced for a study of T cells in Graves' hyperthyroidism and ophthalmopathy. Broader study findings: In the analysis, a 13 V-J model separated ophthalmopathy from stable hyperthyroidism. Before onset, by a median of around six months, the model predicted ophthalmopathy. Within blood appeared most thyroid clonotypes that had expanded above 0.001.

A word on this clonotype: Its antigen is currently unknown. One junction end disagrees with the germline gene, perhaps due to a read error.

Amplification of TCR beta CDR3 regions used RNA as the template. An initial round of RT-PCR targeting the TCR CDR3 relied on the HTBI primer set. TCRdb reanalysed the multiplex PCR reads using MiXCR and keeps one entry per CDR3 protein. This sample yields fewer than 700,000 distinct CDR3 sequences, of which around 15% are seen a single time; less than 4.5% belongs to the top ten. Exclusion of a patient resulted from uncontrolled infection, other autoimmune disease, pregnancy or lactation. The clonotype was recovered from a woman aged 25-40 years with Graves' hyperthyroidism. Sequencing was done on a sample of blood.

The CDR3 is CASSLLDRGDVLTF. CDR3 DNA sequence: TGTGCCAGCAGCTTGCTGGACAGGGGGGACGTCCTGACTTTC. The chain links TRBV5-1 to TRBJ2-6, with TRBD1 matching 10 bases. Looked up from germline, CDR1 is SGHRS and CDR2 is YFSETQ. There are 14 residues in the CDR3.